This TCR beta chain is drawn from a study of CD8 T cells in Susac syndrome. General study points: CD8+ clonal expansion in Susac was maximal in TEMRA cells and in active patients.

The CDR3 contains 14 residues. Germline CDR1 is SGDLS and CDR2 is YYNGEE. A remark on this clonotype: What it binds is not known. A junction end diverges from the germline sequence, so it may reflect a read error.

An amount of RNA that ranged from roughly 0.45 to 1 ug was reverse transcribed with random hexamers. Amplification of TCR beta CDR3 used immunoSEQ multiplex PCR across 54 Vbeta and 13 Jbeta. TCRdb ran MiXCR on the immunoSEQ multiplex PCR reads and lists one entry per CDR3 protein. The data show about 100,000 distinct CDR3 sequences, with 95% seen just once and roughly 0.29% held by the top ten. The clonotype comes from a human donor with Susac syndrome. The chain couples TRBV9 to TRBJ2-1, with D perhaps TRBD2 (6 bases). What was sequenced was CD8+ T cells from PBMCs. CDR3 sequence reads: CASSLSGTYDEQFF. CDR3 DNA: TGTGCCAGCAGCCTTAGCGGAACCTACGATGAGCAGTTCTTC.